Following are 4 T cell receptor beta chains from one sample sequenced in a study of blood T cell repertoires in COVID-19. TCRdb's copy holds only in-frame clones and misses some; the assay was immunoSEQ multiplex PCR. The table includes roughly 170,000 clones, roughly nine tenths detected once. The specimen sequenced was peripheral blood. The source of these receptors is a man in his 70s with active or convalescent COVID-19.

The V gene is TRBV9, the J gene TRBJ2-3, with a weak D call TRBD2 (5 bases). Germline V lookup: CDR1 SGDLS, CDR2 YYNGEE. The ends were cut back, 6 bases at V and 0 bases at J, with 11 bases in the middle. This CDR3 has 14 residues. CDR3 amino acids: CASTEGPSTDTQYF. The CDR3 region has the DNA TGTGCCAGCACCGAGGGCCCTAGCACAGATACGCAGTATTTT.

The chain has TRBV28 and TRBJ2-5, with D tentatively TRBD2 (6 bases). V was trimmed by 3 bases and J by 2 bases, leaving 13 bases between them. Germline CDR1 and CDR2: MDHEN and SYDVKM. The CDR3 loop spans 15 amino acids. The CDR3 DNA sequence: TGTGCCAGCAGTTTTTGGGGGGTTGATCAAGAGACCCAGTACTTC. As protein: CASSFWGVDQETQYF.

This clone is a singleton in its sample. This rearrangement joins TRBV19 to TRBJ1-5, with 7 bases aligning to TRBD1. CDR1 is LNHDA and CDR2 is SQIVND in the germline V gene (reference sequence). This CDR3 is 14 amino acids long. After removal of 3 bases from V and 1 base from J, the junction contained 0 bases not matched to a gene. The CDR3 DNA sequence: TGTGCCAGTAGTATCAGGGGGAGCAATCAGCCCCAGCATTTT. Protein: CASSIRGSNQPQHF.

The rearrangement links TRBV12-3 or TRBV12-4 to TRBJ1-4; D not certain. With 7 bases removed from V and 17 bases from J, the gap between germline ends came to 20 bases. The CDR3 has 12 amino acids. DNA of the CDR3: TGTGCCAGCACCAACAGTCCCCCCTCGTTTTTTTTT. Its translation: CASTNSPPSFFF.